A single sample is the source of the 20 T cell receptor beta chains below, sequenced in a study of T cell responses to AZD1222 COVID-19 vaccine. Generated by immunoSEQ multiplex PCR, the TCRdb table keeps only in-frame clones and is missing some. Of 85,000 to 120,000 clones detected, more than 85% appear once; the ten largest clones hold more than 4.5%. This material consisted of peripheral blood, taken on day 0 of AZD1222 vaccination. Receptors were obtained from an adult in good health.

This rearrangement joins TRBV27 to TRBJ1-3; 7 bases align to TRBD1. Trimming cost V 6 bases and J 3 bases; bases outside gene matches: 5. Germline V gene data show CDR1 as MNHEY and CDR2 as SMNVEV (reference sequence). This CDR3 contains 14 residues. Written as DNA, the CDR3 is TGTGCCAGCAGCTTGACAGGGCTTGGAAACACCATATATTTT. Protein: CASSLTGLGNTIYF.

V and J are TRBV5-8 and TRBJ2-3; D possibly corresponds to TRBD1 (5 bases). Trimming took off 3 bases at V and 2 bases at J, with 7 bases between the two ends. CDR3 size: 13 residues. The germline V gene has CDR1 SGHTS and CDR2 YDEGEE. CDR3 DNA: TGTGCCAGCAGCTCACAGGCCACAGATACGCAGTATTTT. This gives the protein CASSSQATDTQYF.

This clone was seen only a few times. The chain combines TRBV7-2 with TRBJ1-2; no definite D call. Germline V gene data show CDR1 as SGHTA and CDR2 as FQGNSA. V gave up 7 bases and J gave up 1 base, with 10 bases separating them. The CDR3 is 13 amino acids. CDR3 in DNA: TGTGCCAGCACCGTGACTGATAACTATGGCTACACCTTC. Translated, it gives CASTVTDNYGYTF.

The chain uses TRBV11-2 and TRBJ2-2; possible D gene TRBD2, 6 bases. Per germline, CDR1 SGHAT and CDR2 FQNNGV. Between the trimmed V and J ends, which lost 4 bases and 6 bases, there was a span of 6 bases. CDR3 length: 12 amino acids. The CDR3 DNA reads TGTGCCAGCAGCTGGGGGGCCGGGGAGCTGTTTTTT. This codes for CASSWGAGELFF.

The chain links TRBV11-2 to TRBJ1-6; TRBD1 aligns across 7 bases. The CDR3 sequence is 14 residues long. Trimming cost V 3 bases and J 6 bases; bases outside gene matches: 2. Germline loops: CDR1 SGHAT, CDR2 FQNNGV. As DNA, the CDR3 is TGTGCCAGCAGCTTTCGACAGGGTAATTCACCCCTCCACTTT. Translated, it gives CASSFRQGNSPLHF. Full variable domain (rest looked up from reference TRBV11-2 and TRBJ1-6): EAGVAQSPRYKIIEKRQSVAFWCNPISGHATLYWYQQILGQGPKLLIQFQNNGVVDDSQLPKDRFSAERLKGVDSTLKIQPAKLEDSAVYLCASSFRQGNSPLHFGNGTRLTVT.

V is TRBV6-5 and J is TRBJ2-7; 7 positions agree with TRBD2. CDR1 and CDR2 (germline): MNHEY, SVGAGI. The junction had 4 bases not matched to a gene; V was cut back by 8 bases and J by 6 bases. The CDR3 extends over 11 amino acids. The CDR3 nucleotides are TGTGCCAGCTCAGCGGGGCCCGAGCAGTACTTC. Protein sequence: CASSAGPEQYF.

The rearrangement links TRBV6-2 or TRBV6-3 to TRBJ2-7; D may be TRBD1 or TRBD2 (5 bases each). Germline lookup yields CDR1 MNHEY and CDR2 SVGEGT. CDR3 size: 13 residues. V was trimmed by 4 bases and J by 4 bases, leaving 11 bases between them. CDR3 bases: TGTGCCAGCAGTTTCGGGGCAGTTTACGAGCAGTACTTC. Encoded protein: CASSFGAVYEQYF.

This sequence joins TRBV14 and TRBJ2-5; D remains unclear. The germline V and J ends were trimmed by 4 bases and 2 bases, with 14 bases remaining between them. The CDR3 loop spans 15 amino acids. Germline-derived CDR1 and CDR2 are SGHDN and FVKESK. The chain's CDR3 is CASSPIDSLQETQYF. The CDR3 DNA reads TGTGCCAGCAGCCCTATTGACTCTTTACAAGAGACCCAGTACTTC.

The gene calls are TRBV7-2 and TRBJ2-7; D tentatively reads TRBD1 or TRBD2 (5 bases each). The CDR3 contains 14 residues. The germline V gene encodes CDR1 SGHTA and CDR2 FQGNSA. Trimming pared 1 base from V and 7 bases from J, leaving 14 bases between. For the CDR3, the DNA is TGTGCCAGCAGCTTAGGGGGGAGCCCGCCGGAGCAGTACTTC. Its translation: CASSLGGSPPEQYF. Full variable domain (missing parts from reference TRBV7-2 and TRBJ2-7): GAGVSQSPSNKVTEKGKDVELRCDPISGHTALYWYRQSLGQGLEFLIYFQGNSAPDKSGLPSDRFSAERTGGSVSTLTIQRTQQEDSAVYLCASSLGGSPPEQYFGPGTRLTVT.

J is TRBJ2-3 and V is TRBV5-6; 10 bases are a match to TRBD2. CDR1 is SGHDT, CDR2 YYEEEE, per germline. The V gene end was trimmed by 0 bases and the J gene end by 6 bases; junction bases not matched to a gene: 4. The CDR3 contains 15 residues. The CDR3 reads CASSLVTSGWDTQYF. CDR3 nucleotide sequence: TGTGCCAGCAGCTTGGTGACTAGCGGGTGGGATACGCAGTATTTT.

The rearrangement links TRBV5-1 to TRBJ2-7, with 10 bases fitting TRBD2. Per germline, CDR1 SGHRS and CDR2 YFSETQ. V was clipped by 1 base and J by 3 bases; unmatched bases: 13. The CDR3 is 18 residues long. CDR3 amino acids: CASSLTRTSGLMGYEQYF. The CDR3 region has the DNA TGCGCCAGCAGCTTGACAAGGACTAGCGGTTTAATGGGCTACGAGCAGTACTTC.

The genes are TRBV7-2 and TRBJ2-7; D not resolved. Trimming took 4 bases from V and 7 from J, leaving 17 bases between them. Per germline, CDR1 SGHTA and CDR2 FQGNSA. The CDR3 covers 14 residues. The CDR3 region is CASSSRVGRREQYF. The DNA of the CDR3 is TGTGCCAGCAGCTCTCGGGTGGGCAGACGGGAGCAGTACTTC.

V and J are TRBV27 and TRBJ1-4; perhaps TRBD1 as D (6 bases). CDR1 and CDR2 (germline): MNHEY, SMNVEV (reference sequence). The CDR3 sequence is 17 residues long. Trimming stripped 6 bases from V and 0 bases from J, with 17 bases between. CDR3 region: CASSFRQDSPTNEKLFF. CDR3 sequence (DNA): TGTGCCAGCAGCTTTCGACAGGACAGCCCAACTAATGAAAAACTGTTTTTT. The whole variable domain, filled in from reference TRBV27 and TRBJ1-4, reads EAQVTQNPRYLITVTGKKLTVTCSQNMNHEYMSWYRQDPGLGLRQIYYSMNVEVTDKGDVPEGYKVSRKEKRNFPLILESPSPNQTSLYFCASSFRQDSPTNEKLFFGSGTQLSVL.

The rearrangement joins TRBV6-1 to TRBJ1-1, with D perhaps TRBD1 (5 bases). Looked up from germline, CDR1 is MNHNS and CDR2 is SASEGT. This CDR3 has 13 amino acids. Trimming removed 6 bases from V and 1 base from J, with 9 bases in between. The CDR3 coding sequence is TGTGCCAGCAGCCGCGACAGGAACACTGAAGCTTTCTTT. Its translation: CASSRDRNTEAFF.

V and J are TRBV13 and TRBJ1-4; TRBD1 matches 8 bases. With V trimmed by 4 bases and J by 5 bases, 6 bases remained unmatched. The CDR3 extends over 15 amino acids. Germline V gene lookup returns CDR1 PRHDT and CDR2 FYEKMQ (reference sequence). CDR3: CASSSSTGANEKLFF. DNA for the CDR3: TGTGCCAGCAGCTCCTCGACAGGGGCCAATGAAAAACTGTTTTTT.

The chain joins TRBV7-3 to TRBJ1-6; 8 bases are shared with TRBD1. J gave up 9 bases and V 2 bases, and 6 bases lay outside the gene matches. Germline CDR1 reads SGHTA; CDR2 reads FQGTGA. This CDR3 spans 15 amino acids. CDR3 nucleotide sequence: TGTGCCAGCAGCTTAGGACAGGGTGGTAGTTCACCCCTCCACTTT. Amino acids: CASSLGQGGSSPLHF.

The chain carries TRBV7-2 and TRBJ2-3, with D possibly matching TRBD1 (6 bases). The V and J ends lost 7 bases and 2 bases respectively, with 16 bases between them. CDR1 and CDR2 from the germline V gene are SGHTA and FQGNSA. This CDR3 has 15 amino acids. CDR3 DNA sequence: TGTGCCAGCAACCCTCAAAGGGACATCACAGATACGCAGTATTTT. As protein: CASNPQRDITDTQYF.

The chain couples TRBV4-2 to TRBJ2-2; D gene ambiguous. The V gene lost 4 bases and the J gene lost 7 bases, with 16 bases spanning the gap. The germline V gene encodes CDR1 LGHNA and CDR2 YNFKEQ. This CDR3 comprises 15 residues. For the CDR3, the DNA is TGTGCCAGCAGCCCGGACGGGTCTAAAATCGGGGAGCTGTTTTTT. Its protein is CASSPDGSKIGELFF.

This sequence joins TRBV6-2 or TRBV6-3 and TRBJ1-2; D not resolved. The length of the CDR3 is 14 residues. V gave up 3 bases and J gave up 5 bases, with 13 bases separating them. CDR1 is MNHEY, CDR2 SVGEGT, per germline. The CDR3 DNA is TGTGCCAGCAGTTATGATGGCCCACGATATGGCTACACCTTC. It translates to CASSYDGPRYGYTF.

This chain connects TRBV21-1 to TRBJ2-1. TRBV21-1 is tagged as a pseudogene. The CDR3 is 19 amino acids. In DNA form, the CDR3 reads TGTGCCAGCATCCACCCTTCCCTCTTGGATTCATGCTCCTACAATGAGCAGTTCTTC. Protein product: CASIHPSLLDSCSYNEQFF.